One T cell receptor (beta chain) is described in this entry. The protocol was immunoSEQ multiplex PCR, while the TCRdb copy is restricted to in-frame clones and leaves out a portion. The data contain some 74,000 clones, about 85% of them seen just once; the ten biggest clones take up 0.5% to 0.55%. This sample stems from a study of OX40 agonist ivuxolimab in advanced cancers. After removal of 6 bases from V and 1 base from J, the junction contained 8 bases not matched to a gene. The germline gives CDR1 SGHTA, CDR2 FQGNSA. The CDR3 loop spans 15 amino acids. The source of this sequence is an adult with an advanced solid tumor such as melanoma, head and neck, liver or kidney cancer. The source material was CD4+ or CD8+ T cells sorted from blood, sampled in a trial of the OX40 agonist ivuxolimab. The genes are TRBV7-2 and TRBJ2-5, with 7 bases matching TRBD1. CDR3 protein: CASRLTRDSQETQYF. CDR3 nucleotides: TGTGCCAGCAGGTTAACCCGGGACAGCCAAGAGACCCAGTACTTC.